This T cell receptor beta chain is drawn from a study of T cell responses to AZD1222 COVID-19 vaccine. CDR3 length: 16 residues. From germline, CDR1 is LNHNV and CDR2 YYDKDF (reference sequence). After removal of 4 bases from V and 3 bases from J, the junction contained 7 bases not matched to a gene. TCRdb's copy holds only in-frame clones and misses some; the assay was immunoSEQ multiplex PCR. The sample includes 140,000 to 150,000 clones, 85% to 95% of them seen just once. The material was peripheral blood, obtained after recovery from COVID-19. This clonotype originated in an adult who had recovered from COVID-19. The gene calls are TRBV15 and TRBJ2-7; 12 bases align to TRBD2. CDR3 nucleotide sequence: TGTGCCACCAGCAAGCGACTAGCGGGAGAGGGCTACGAGCAGTACTTC. This gives the protein CATSKRLAGEGYEQYF. The variable domain in full, with the rest retrieved from reference TRBV15 and TRBJ2-7, is DAMVIQNPRYQVTQFGKPVTLSCSQTLNHNVMYWYQQKSSQAPKLLFHYYDKDFNNEADTPDNFQSRRPNTSFCFLDIRSPGLGDTAMYLCATSKRLAGEGYEQYFGPGTRLTVT.